One and the same sample provided the 24 T cell receptor beta chains below, sequenced in a study of cytomegalovirus exposure and HLA in healthy donors (dated by TCRdb to about 2017). The library came from the immunoSEQ multiplex PCR assay. For the multiplex PCR, a mixture combining 60 forward primers for TCR Vbeta segments and 13 reverse primers for TCR Jbeta segments was used. This is the immuneACCESS table as TCRdb keeps it, with only in-frame sequences that have V and J called. A part of the clones is gone; compared with another copy, unresolved V genes explain less than half, and the rest is unexplained. This sample holds about 140,000 clones; 82% were observed only once. Of the sample, around 1.5% falls within the top ten clones. Sequencing used PBMCs. The receptors stem from a man in his thirties or forties in good health and CMV-seropositive.

V is TRBV5-1 and J is TRBJ1-5; TRBD1 matches at 7 bases. This CDR3 spans 14 amino acids. In germline, CDR1 is SGHRS, CDR2 YFSETQ. V lost 1 base, J lost 2 bases, and 0 bases stayed unmatched. In DNA, the CDR3 is TGCGCCAGCAGCTTGACAGGGGGCAATCAGCCCCAGCATTTT. Its protein is CASSLTGGNQPQHF.

The rearrangement uses TRBV9 and TRBJ2-3, with TRBD1 matching 8 bases. Germline assignment: CDR1 SGDLS and CDR2 YYNGEE. Trimming cost V 4 bases and J 0 bases; bases outside gene matches: 7. This CDR3 spans 16 amino acids. In DNA, the CDR3 is TGTGCCAGCAGCTCAAACCGGGACAGGAGCACAGATACGCAGTATTTT. Translated: CASSSNRDRSTDTQYF.

This clone is a singleton in its sample. The chain links TRBV7-6 to TRBJ1-2; D is unresolved. Germline CDR1 and CDR2: SGHVS and FNYEAQ. The CDR3 covers 13 residues. V lost 5 bases and J 8 bases, leaving 15 bases between the germline ends. CDR3 coding DNA: TGTGCCAGCAGCGTCCCCGGGGTCTTGGGCTACACCTTC. It yields the protein CASSVPGVLGYTF. Full variable domain (rest looked up from reference TRBV7-6 and TRBJ1-2): GAGVSQSPRYKVTKRGQDVALRCDPISGHVSLYWYRQALGQGPEFLTYFNYEAQQDKSGLPNDRFSAERPEGSISTLTIQRTEQRDSAMYRCASSVPGVLGYTFGSGTRLTVV.

The chain carries TRBV7-6 and TRBJ2-3, with D possibly TRBD2 on 6 matching bases. With 1 base removed from V and 4 bases from J, the gap between germline ends came to 21 bases. Germline lookup yields CDR1 SGHVS and CDR2 FNYEAQ. The CDR3 is made up of 18 amino acids. The CDR3 sequence: CASSLGWRGPSVADTQYF. The CDR3 DNA follows: TGTGCCAGCAGCTTAGGTTGGCGGGGCCCCTCAGTTGCAGATACGCAGTATTTT. Complete variable domain (other parts from reference TRBV7-6 and TRBJ2-3): GAGVSQSPRYKVTKRGQDVALRCDPISGHVSLYWYRQALGQGPEFLTYFNYEAQQDKSGLPNDRFSAERPEGSISTLTIQRTEQRDSAMYRCASSLGWRGPSVADTQYFGPGTRLTVL.

V is TRBV5-1 and J is TRBJ1-1; D is ambiguous. With 4 bases removed from V and 0 bases from J, the gap between germline ends came to 16 bases. Looked up from germline, CDR1 is SGHRS and CDR2 is YFSETQ. The CDR3 totals 16 residues. This CDR3 is CASSLGTAPMNTEAFF. The CDR3 DNA reads TGCGCCAGCAGCCTGGGCACAGCACCGATGAACACTGAAGCTTTCTTT.

The chain has TRBV29-1 and TRBJ1-1, with 10 bases matching TRBD1. CDR3 length: 15 amino acids. Trimming removed 6 bases from V and 1 base from J; junction bases left unmatched: 8. From germline, CDR1 is SQVTM and CDR2 ANQGSEA. CDR3 loop: CSVAPGQGGNTEAFF. DNA for the CDR3: TGCAGCGTGGCCCCCGGACAGGGGGGGAACACTGAAGCTTTCTTT.

The chain combines TRBV7-9 with TRBJ1-5; the D gene is possibly TRBD1 (5 bases). This CDR3 is built from 14 residues. V was cut by 5 bases and J by 2 bases, with 10 bases left in between. The germline V gene encodes CDR1 SEHNR and CDR2 FQNEAQ (reference sequence). The CDR3 DNA follows: TGTGCCAGCAGCGGTCAGGGCGGCAATCAGCCCCAGCATTTT. Its translation: CASSGQGGNQPQHF.

The V call is TRBV2, the J call TRBJ2-1; perhaps TRBD1 as D (5 bases). The CDR3 sequence is 13 residues long. V gave up 11 bases and J gave up 1 base, with 12 bases separating them. Germline V lookup: CDR1 SNHLY, CDR2 FYNNEI. The CDR3 sequence: CASGPVSYNEQFF. CDR3 DNA: TGTGCCTCAGGGCCGGTTTCCTACAATGAGCAGTTCTTC.

The chain joins TRBV2 to TRBJ2-3; 15 positions match TRBD2. The CDR3 sequence is 17 residues long. Looked up from germline, CDR1 is SNHLY and CDR2 is FYNNEI. J was trimmed by 2 bases and V by 6 bases; bases with no gene match: 6. The CDR3 coding sequence is TGTGCCAGCAGCTTCGGACTAGCGGGGGGGAACACAGATACGCAGTATTTT. Encoded protein: CASSFGLAGGNTDTQYF.

The chain recombines TRBV2 with TRBJ2-4; TRBD2 matches at 9 bases. The J segment lost 8 bases and the V segment lost 5 bases, leaving 13 bases of the junction unmatched. This CDR3 comprises 16 residues. Germline lookup yields CDR1 SNHLY and CDR2 FYNNEI. The CDR3 region has the DNA TGTGCCAGCAGTCTGACTAGCGGAGCCCCCGGGGACATTCAGTACTTC. It codes for CASSLTSGAPGDIQYF. The whole variable domain, remainder taken from reference TRBV2 and TRBJ2-4, is EPEVTQTPSHQVTQMGQEVILRCVPISNHLYFYWYRQILGQKVEFLVSFYNNEISEKSEIFDDQFSVERPDGSNFTLKIRSTKLEDSAMYFCASSLTSGAPGDIQYFGAGTRLSVL.

A note on this clone: The same CDR3 is also encoded by other DNA sequences in this sample. V and J are TRBV30 and TRBJ1-3; D uncertain. CDR1 is GTSNPN and CDR2 is SVGIG in the germline V gene (reference sequence). CDR3 length equals 15 residues. The V end was cut by 3 bases, the J end by 0 bases, with 12 bases between. CDR3 region: CAWSGGLSSGNTIYF. The CDR3 DNA reads as TGTGCCTGGAGCGGCGGACTAAGCTCTGGAAACACCATATATTTT.

The V gene is TRBV10-3, the J gene TRBJ1-1; D ambiguous. Germline V gives CDR1 ENHRY, CDR2 SYGVKD. The CDR3 spans 15 residues. Trimming cost V 4 bases and J 3 bases, with 15 bases left between them. The CDR3 is CAISVEGRDDTEAFF. The CDR3 nucleotides are TGTGCCATCAGTGTGGAGGGAAGAGACGACACTGAAGCTTTCTTT.

V and J are TRBV27 and TRBJ1-3, with 7 bases lining up with TRBD1. The CDR3 covers 17 residues. Per germline, CDR1 MNHEY and CDR2 SMNVEV (reference sequence). V gave up 0 bases and J gave up 0 bases; unmatched junction bases: 5. In DNA form, the CDR3 reads TGTGCCAGCAGTTTATCGTCCGGGACAGCCTCTGGAAACACCATATATTTT. Protein product: CASSLSSGTASGNTIYF.

The chain is built from TRBV28 and TRBJ2-3, with D possibly matching TRBD2 (7 bases). CDR1 is MDHEN and CDR2 is SYDVKM in the germline V gene. CDR3 length: 21 amino acids. V was shortened by 5 bases and J by 0 bases, with 30 bases between the two germline ends. The DNA for the CDR3 is TGTGCCAGCAGTCCATCCCGCAGTCCCTTAGAGGGGGGGGCTAGCACAGATACGCAGTATTTT. Encoded protein: CASSPSRSPLEGGASTDTQYF.

The chain uses TRBV27 and TRBJ2-7; a possible D gene is TRBD2 (6 bases). Germline loops: CDR1 MNHEY, CDR2 SMNVEV (reference sequence). This CDR3 has 15 residues. V was clipped by 9 bases and J by 0 bases, with 18 bases between them. CDR3 nucleotide sequence: TGTGCCAGTGCCCCGAAGGCGGGAAGCTCCTACGAGCAGTACTTC. Its protein is CASAPKAGSSYEQYF.

J is TRBJ2-3 and V is TRBV4-1; 13 nucleotides align to TRBD2. The CDR3 contains 18 residues. The V gene end was trimmed by 0 bases and the J gene end by 1 base; junction bases not matched to a gene: 4. The germline CDR1 and CDR2 sequences are MGHRA and YSYEKL. As DNA, the CDR3 is TGCGCCAGCAGCCAAGAACTAGCGGGGGGGCCAGGCACAGATACGCAGTATTTT. This codes for CASSQELAGGPGTDTQYF.

The table lists this clone with a few counts. CDR3 nucleotides: TGTGCCAGCAGTTCTTCCCGGACAGGGGGCGGCTATGGCTACACCTTC. Translating gives CASSSSRTGGGYGYTF. The chain couples TRBV6-5 to TRBJ1-2; 11 bases fit TRBD1. The CDR3 sequence is 16 residues long. Per germline, CDR1 MNHEY and CDR2 SVGAGI. Losses at the gene ends were 4 bases for V and 4 bases for J; bases not matched to a gene: 8.

The rearrangement uses TRBV7-9 and TRBJ1-5, with 8 nucleotides matching TRBD1. V gave up 5 bases and J gave up 2 bases; unmatched junction bases: 5. This CDR3 contains 15 residues. Per the germline V gene, CDR1 is SEHNR and CDR2 is FQNEAQ (reference sequence). CDR3 nucleotide sequence: TGTGCCAGCAGCACGGACAGGGAGGGCAATCAGCCCCAGCATTTT. This sequence encodes CASSTDREGNQPQHF.

A single count supports this clone. This rearrangement joins TRBV19 to TRBJ2-3, with D perhaps matching TRBD2 (6 bases). There are 14 residues in the CDR3. V was trimmed by 4 bases and J by 5 bases, leaving 13 bases between them. Germline assignment: CDR1 LNHDA and CDR2 SQIVND (reference sequence). The CDR3 loop reads CASSTGLQLDTQYF. Written as DNA, the CDR3 is TGTGCCAGTAGTACGGGACTTCAATTAGATACGCAGTATTTT.

The chain recombines TRBV29-1 with TRBJ2-1; 8 positions agree with TRBD2. In germline, CDR1 is SQVTM, CDR2 ANQGSEA. The CDR3 sequence is 14 residues long. J was trimmed by 3 bases and V by 7 bases; bases with no gene match: 8. The CDR3 reads CSAKGLGNYNEQFF. In DNA form, the CDR3 reads TGCAGCGCCAAGGGACTAGGTAACTACAATGAGCAGTTCTTC.

The rearrangement joins TRBV7-2 to TRBJ2-3, with 10 bases fitting TRBD2. The germline CDR1 and CDR2 sequences are SGHTA and FQGNSA. The CDR3 runs 15 residues. V was pared by 6 bases and J by 4 bases, with 7 bases of the junction left unmatched. CDR3 DNA sequence: TGTGCCAGCAGTTTCACTAGCGGGGATCCAGATACGCAGTATTTT. Translation: CASSFTSGDPDTQYF.

This clone was seen more than once but under ten times. Other DNA sequences from this sample encode an identical CDR3 as well. The chain is built from TRBV29-1 and TRBJ1-5; 7 positions match TRBD1. The germline gives CDR1 SQVTM, CDR2 ANQGSEA. With V trimmed by 4 bases and J by 0 bases, 3 bases remained unmatched. The CDR3 sequence is 14 residues long. The CDR3, as DNA: TGCAGCGTTGGGACAGGTGATAGCAATCAGCCCCAGCATTTT. This encodes CSVGTGDSNQPQHF.

The sample holds a few counts of this clone. The V and J genes are TRBV9 and TRBJ2-7; 9 nucleotides match TRBD1. From germline, CDR1 is SGDLS and CDR2 YYNGEE. V trimming: 3 bases; J trimming: 11 bases; junction bases outside the gene matches: 3. The CDR3 totals 11 residues. The CDR3 sequence is CASSEGTGKYF. The CDR3 DNA follows: TGTGCCAGCAGCGAGGGGACAGGGAAGTACTTC.

The chain combines TRBV7-3 with TRBJ2-3; D is perhaps TRBD1 (6 bases). CDR1 and CDR2 from the germline V gene are SGHTA and FQGTGA. The CDR3 contains 16 residues. The V end was cut by 2 bases, the J end by 2 bases, with 14 bases between. CDR3 region: CASSLEVDRYTDTQYF. CDR3 DNA sequence: TGTGCCAGCAGCTTAGAGGTGGACAGATACACAGATACGCAGTATTTT.